Shown below are 11 T cell receptor beta chains from a single sample sequenced in a study of monozygotic twins with cystic fibrosis. Data came from immunoSEQ multiplex PCR; TCRdb stores just in-frame clones and leaves some out. This sample has about 25,000 clones, with about nine tenths found just once. Specimen: blood. The receptors were gathered from a girl aged 2 to 10 with cystic fibrosis.

The V and J genes are TRBV30 and TRBJ1-3; 10 nucleotides align to TRBD1. This CDR3 spans 17 amino acids. Germline trimming cut 5 bases from V and 4 bases from J; bases unmatched to any gene: 14. From germline, CDR1 is GTSNPN and CDR2 SVGIG (reference sequence). CDR3 bases: TGTGCCTGGCCCGACGGTCCCGGGACAGGGGACGGAAACACCATATATTTT. Amino acid sequence: CAWPDGPGTGDGNTIYF.

The chain is built from TRBV7-2 and TRBJ1-5; no firm D call. The germline V gene has CDR1 SGHTA and CDR2 FQGNSA. Trimming pared 2 bases from V and 4 bases from J, leaving 6 bases between. The CDR3 spans 13 residues. CDR3 in DNA: TGTGCCAGCAGCTTATGGGGTAATCAGCCCCAGCATTTT. This codes for CASSLWGNQPQHF.

This rearrangement joins TRBV14 to TRBJ1-1; D not resolved. Trimming stripped 1 base from V and 1 base from J, with 10 bases between. This CDR3 spans 15 amino acids. Germline-derived CDR1 and CDR2 are SGHDN and FVKESK. CDR3 residues: CASSQGLGKNTEAFF. The DNA for the CDR3 is TGTGCCAGCAGCCAAGGTCTCGGTAAGAACACTGAAGCTTTCTTT.

The rearrangement links TRBV30 to TRBJ2-7; possibly TRBD1 or TRBD2 for D (5 bases each). This CDR3 comprises 15 residues. Trimming left V 0 bases short and J 5 bases short, with 17 bases between. CDR1 and CDR2 (germline): GTSNPN, SVGIG (reference sequence). The CDR3 is CAWSVLGGARNEQYF. CDR3 in DNA: TGTGCCTGGAGTGTACTTGGGGGAGCGCGAAACGAGCAGTACTTC. Full variable domain (remainder filled in from reference TRBV30 and TRBJ2-7): SQTIHQWPATLVQPVGSPLSLECTVEGTSNPNLYWYRQAAGRGLQLLFYSVGIGQISSEVPQNLSASRPQDRQFILSSKKLLLSDSGFYLCAWSVLGGARNEQYFGPGTRLTVT.

In its sample, this clone was seen once. The chain couples TRBV10-3 to TRBJ2-6; 9 bases agree with TRBD1. This CDR3 region has 16 residues. Germline V CDR1 and CDR2: ENHRY, SYGVKD. V lost 5 bases and J lost 3; bases outside the gene matches: 5. CDR3 residues: CAISKTGGSGANVLTF. CDR3 bases: TGTGCCATCAGTAAGACAGGGGGGAGTGGGGCCAACGTCCTGACTTTC.

The CDR3 DNA sequence: TGTGCCAGCAGCCTTCAATACGGCACTGAAGCTTTCTTT. It encodes CASSLQYGTEAFF. This chain uses TRBV14 with TRBJ1-1; no clear D gene. Trimming removed 4 bases from V and 4 bases from J, with 10 bases in between. The germline V gene has CDR1 SGHDN and CDR2 FVKESK. The CDR3 covers 13 residues.

The chain joins TRBV6-5 to TRBJ1-2; D might be TRBD1 (6 bases). V lost 6 bases, J lost 8 bases, and 19 bases lay in between. Germline values: CDR1 MNHEY, CDR2 SVGAGI. The CDR3 loop spans 14 amino acids. CDR3: CASRPLTGREGYTF. The CDR3 DNA reads TGTGCCAGCAGACCCCTCACAGGGAGGGAGGGCTACACCTTC.

This clone was seen a handful of times. The chain couples TRBV2 to TRBJ1-5; D possibly corresponds to TRBD1 (6 bases). V gave up 5 bases and J gave up 1 base, with 9 bases separating them. Germline CDR1 is SNHLY and CDR2 is FYNNEI. The CDR3 runs to 14 residues. Written as DNA, the CDR3 is TGTGCCAGCAGTCCTCAGGGGAGCAATCAGCCCCAGCATTTT. The encoded protein is CASSPQGSNQPQHF.

The V call is TRBV6-6, the J call TRBJ1-2; TRBD1 might be the D (5 bases). CDR1 and CDR2 from the germline V gene are MNHNY and SVGAGI (reference sequence). The CDR3 runs 13 residues. The ends were cut back, 2 bases at V and 8 bases at J, with 12 bases in the middle. CDR3 protein: CASSYTWGDGYTF. CDR3 DNA: TGTGCCAGCAGTTACACTTGGGGGGACGGCTACACCTTC.

The J gene is TRBJ2-3, the V gene TRBV9; D call uncertain. In germline, CDR1 is SGDLS, CDR2 YYNGEE. This CDR3 is built from 14 residues. Trimming shortened V by 2 bases and J by 6 bases, and 13 bases separated the two germline ends. The CDR3 here is CASSVRPGADTQYF. CDR3 in DNA: TGTGCCAGCAGCGTTCGTCCGGGCGCGGATACGCAGTATTTT.

The rearrangement links TRBV13 to TRBJ1-1; tentative D call: TRBD1 (5 bases). The V gene lost 5 bases and the J gene lost 0 bases, with 10 bases spanning the gap. The CDR3 consists of 14 residues. Per the germline V gene, CDR1 is PRHDT and CDR2 is FYEKMQ (reference sequence). The CDR3: CASSQQVLNTEAFF. The CDR3 DNA reads TGTGCCAGCAGCCAACAGGTTCTGAACACTGAAGCTTTCTTT.